This T cell receptor beta chain was retrieved from a study of response to subunit inactivated influenza vaccine. General study results and limits: With each seasonal influenza vaccination, the authors suggested, few new T cells are recruited.

In regard to this clonotype: The antigen remains unidentified.

Germline CDR1 reads SGHRS; CDR2 reads YFSETQ. The CDR3 is 15 residues long. V shed 4 bases and J 5 bases; nucleotides not matched to a gene: 8. From the RT-PCR reads, TCRdb called clonotypes with MiXCR, one entry per CDR3 protein. The sample consists of about 700,000 distinct CDR3 sequences, less than 15% of them appearing once. The source was PBMCs from blood, collected around 15 days before vaccination. V and J are TRBV5-1 and TRBJ2-1; TRBD2 matches 8 bases. This TCR was recovered from a man aged 50-60 years who received an inactivated influenza vaccine. CDR3 sequence (DNA): TGCGCCAGCAGCCCCGCGGTAGCGGGAAACAATGAGCAGTTCTTC. Protein product: CASSPAVAGNNEQFF.